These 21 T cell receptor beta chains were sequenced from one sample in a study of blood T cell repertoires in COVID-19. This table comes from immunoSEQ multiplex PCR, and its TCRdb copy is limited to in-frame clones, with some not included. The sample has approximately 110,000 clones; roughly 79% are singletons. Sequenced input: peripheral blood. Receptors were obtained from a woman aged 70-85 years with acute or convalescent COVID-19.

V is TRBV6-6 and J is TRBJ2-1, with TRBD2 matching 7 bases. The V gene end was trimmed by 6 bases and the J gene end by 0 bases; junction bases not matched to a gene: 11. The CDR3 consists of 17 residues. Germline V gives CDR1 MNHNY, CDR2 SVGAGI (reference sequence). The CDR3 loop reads CASSRPTSVSSYNEQFF. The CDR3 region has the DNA TGTGCCAGCAGCCGACCCACTAGCGTAAGCTCCTACAATGAGCAGTTCTTC.

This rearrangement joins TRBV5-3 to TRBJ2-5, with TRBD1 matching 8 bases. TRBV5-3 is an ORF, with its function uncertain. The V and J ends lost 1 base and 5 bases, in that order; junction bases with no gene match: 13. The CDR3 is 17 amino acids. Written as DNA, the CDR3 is TGTGCCAGAAGCTTGATGCGGTTAACAGGGGGACGGGAGACCCAGTACTTC. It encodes CARSLMRLTGGRETQYF.

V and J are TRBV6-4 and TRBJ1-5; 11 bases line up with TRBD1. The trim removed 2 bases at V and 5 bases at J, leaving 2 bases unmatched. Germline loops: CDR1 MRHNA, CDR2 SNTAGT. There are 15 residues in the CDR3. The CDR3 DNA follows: TGTGCCAGCAGTGACGCGGGACAGGGGGATCAGCCCCAGCATTTT. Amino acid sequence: CASSDAGQGDQPQHF.

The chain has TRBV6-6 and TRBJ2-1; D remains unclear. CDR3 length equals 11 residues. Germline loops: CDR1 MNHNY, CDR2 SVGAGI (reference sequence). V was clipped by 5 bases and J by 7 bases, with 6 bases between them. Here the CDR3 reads CASSTRNEQFF. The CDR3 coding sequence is TGTGCCAGCAGTACCCGGAATGAGCAGTTCTTC.

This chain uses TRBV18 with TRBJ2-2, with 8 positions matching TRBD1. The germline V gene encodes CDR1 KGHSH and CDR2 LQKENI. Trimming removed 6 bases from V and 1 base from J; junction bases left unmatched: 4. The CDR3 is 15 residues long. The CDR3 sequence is CASSLGQENTGELFF. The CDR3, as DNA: TGTGCCAGCTCCCTGGGACAGGAGAACACCGGGGAGCTGTTTTTT.

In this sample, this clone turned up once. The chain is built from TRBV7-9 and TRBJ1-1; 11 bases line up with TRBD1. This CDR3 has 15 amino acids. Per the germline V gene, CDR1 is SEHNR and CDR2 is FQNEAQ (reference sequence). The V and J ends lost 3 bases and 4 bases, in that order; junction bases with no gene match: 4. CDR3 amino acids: CASSFLGQGVTEAFF. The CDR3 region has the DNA TGTGCCAGCAGCTTTTTGGGACAGGGGGTCACTGAAGCTTTCTTT. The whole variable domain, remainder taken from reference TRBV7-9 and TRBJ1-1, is DTGVSQNPRHKITKRGQNVTFRCDPISEHNRLYWYRQTLGQGPEFLTYFQNEAQLEKSRLLSDRFSAERPKGSFSTLEIQRTEQGDSAMYLCASSFLGQGVTEAFFGQGTRLTVV.

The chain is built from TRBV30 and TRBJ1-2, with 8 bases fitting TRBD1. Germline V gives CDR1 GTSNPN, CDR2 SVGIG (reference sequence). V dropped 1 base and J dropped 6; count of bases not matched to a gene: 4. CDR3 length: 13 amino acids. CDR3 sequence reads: CAWSATGGDGYTF. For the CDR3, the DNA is TGTGCCTGGAGTGCCACAGGGGGTGATGGCTACACCTTC.

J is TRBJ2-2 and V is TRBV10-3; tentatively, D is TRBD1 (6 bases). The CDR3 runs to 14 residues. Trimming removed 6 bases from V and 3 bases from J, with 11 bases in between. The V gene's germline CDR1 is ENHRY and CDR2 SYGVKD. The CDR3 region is CAISDRLDTGELFF. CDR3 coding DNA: TGTGCCATCAGCGACAGGTTAGACACCGGGGAGCTGTTTTTT.

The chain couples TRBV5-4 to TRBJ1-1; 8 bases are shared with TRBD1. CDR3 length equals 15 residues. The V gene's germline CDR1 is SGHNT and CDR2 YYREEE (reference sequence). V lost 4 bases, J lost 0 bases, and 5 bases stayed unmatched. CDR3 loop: CASSRRDRLNTEAFF. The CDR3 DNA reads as TGTGCCAGCAGCCGCCGGGACAGGCTGAACACTGAAGCTTTCTTT.

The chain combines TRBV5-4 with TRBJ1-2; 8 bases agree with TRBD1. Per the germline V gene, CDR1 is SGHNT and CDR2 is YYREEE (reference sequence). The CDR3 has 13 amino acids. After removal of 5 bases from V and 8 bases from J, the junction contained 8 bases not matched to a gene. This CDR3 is CASSIQGVEGYTF. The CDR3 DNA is TGTGCCAGCAGTATACAGGGGGTTGAAGGCTACACCTTC. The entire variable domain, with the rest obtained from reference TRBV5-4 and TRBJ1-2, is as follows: ETGVTQSPTHLIKTRGQQVTLRCSSQSGHNTVSWYQQALGQGPQFIFQYYREEENGRGNFPPRFSGLQFPNYSSELNVNALELDDSALYLCASSIQGVEGYTFGSGTRLTVV.

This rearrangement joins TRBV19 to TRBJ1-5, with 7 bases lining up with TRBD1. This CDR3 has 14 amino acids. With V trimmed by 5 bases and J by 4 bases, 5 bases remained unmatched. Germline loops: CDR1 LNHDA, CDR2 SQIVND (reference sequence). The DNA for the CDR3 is TGTGCCAGTAGTGTAGGGGGCCTTAATCAGCCCCAGCATTTT. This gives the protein CASSVGGLNQPQHF.

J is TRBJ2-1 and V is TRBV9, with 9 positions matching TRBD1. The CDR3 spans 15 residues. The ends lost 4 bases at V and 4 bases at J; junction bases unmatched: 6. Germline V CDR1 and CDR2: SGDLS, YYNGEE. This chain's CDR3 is CASSRWTGEYNEQFF. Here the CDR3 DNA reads TGTGCCAGCAGCCGGTGGACAGGGGAATACAATGAGCAGTTCTTC.

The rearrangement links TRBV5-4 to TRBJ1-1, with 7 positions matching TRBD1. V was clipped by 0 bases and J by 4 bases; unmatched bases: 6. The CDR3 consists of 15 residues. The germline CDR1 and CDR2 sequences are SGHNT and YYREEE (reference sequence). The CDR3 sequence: CASSLVDRRSTEAFF. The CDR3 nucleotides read TGTGCCAGCAGCTTGGTGGACAGGAGGAGCACTGAAGCTTTCTTT.

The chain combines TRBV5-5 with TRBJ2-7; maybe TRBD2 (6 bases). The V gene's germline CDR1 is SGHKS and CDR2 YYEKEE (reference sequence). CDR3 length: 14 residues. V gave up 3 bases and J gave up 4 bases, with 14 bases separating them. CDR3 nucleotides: TGTGCCAGCAGCTCCTCCCTAGCGAAGTACGAGCAGTACTTC. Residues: CASSSSLAKYEQYF.

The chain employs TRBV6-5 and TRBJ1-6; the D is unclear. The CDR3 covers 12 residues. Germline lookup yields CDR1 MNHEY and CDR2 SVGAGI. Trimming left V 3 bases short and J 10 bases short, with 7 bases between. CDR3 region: CASSYRESPLHF. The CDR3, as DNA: TGTGCCAGCAGTTATCGGGAATCACCCCTCCACTTT.

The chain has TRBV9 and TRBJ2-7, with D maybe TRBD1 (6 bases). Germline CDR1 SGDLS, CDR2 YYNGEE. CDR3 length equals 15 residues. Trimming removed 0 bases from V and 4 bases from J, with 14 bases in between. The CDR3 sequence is CASSVAQGTLYEQYF. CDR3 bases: TGTGCCAGCAGCGTAGCTCAGGGGACCCTTTACGAGCAGTACTTC.

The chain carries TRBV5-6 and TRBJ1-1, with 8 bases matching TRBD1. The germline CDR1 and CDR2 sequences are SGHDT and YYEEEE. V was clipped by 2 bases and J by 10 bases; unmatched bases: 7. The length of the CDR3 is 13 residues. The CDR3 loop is CASSFGRGQGAFF. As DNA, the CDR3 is TGTGCCAGCAGCTTTGGCAGGGGGCAAGGAGCTTTCTTT.

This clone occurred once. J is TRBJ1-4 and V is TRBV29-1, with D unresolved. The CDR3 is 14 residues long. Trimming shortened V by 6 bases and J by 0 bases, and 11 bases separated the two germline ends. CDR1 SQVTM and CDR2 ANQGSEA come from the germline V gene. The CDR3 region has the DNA TGCAGCGTCGCTGGCCTAGCAACTAATGAAAAACTGTTTTTT. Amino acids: CSVAGLATNEKLFF.

CDR3 residues: CASSPTGSSGYTF. DNA of the CDR3: TGTGCCAGCAGCCCCACCGGGTCCTCCGGCTACACCTTC. The J gene is TRBJ1-2, the V gene TRBV9; no definite D call. V shed 4 bases and J shed 8 bases, with 15 bases lying between them. The CDR3 consists of 13 residues. Per germline, CDR1 SGDLS and CDR2 YYNGEE. The variable domain in full, with the rest retrieved from reference TRBV9 and TRBJ1-2, is DSGVTQTPKHLITATGQRVTLRCSPRSGDLSVYWYQQSLDQGLQFLIQYYNGEERAKGNILERFSAQQFPDLHSELNLSSLELGDSALYFCASSPTGSSGYTFGSGTRLTVV.

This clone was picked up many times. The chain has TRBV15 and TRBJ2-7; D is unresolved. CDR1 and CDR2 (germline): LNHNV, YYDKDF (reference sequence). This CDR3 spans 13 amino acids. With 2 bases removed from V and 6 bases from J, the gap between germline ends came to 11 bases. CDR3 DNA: TGTGCCACCAGCAGACCGGGTTCGCTCGAGCAGTACTTC. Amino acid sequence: CATSRPGSLEQYF.

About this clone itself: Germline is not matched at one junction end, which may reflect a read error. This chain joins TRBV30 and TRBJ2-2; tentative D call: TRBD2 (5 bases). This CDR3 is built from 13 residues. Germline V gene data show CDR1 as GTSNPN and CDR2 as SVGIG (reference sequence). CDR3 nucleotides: TGTGCCTGGAATTCGGGGAACTCCGGGGAGCTGTTTTTT. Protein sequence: CAWNSGNSGELFF. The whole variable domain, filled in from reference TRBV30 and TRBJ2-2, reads SQTIHQWPATLVQPVGSPLSLECTVEGTSNPNLYWYRQAAGRGLQLLFYSVGIGQISSEVPQNLSASRPQDRQFILSSKKLLLSDSGFYLCAWNSGNSGELFFGEGSRLTVL.